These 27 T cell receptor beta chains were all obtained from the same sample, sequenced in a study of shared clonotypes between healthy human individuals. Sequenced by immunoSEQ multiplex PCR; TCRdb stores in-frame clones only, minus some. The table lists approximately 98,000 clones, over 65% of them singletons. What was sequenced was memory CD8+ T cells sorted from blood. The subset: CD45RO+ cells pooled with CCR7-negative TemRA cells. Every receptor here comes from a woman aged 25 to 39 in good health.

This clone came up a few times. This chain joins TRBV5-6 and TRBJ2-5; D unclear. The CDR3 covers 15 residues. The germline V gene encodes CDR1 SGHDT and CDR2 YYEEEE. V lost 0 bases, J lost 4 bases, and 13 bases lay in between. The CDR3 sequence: CASSLAAAAGETQYF. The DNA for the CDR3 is TGTGCCAGCAGCTTGGCCGCGGCAGCAGGAGAGACCCAGTACTTC.

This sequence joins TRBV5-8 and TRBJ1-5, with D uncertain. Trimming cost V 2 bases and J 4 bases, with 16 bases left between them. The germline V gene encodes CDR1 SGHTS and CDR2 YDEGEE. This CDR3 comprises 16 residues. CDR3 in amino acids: CASSFGIPFWNQPQHF. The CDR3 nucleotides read TGTGCCAGCAGCTTTGGTATTCCTTTTTGGAATCAGCCCCAGCATTTT.

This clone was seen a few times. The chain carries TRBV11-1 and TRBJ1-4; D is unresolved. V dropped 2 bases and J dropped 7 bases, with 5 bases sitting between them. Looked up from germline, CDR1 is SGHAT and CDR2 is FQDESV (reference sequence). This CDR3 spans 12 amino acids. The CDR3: CASSLLGEKLFF. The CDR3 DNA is TGTGCCAGCAGCTTATTAGGTGAAAAACTGTTTTTT.

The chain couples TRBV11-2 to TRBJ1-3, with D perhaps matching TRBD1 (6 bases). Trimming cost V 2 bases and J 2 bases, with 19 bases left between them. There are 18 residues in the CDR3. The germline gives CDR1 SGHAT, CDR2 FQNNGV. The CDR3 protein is CASSLRAGTRLPGNTIYF. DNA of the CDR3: TGTGCCAGCAGCTTACGCGCAGGGACAAGGCTGCCTGGAAACACCATATATTTT. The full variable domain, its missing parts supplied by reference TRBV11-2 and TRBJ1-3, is EAGVAQSPRYKIIEKRQSVAFWCNPISGHATLYWYQQILGQGPKLLIQFQNNGVVDDSQLPKDRFSAERLKGVDSTLKIQPAKLEDSAVYLCASSLRAGTRLPGNTIYFGEGSWLTVV.

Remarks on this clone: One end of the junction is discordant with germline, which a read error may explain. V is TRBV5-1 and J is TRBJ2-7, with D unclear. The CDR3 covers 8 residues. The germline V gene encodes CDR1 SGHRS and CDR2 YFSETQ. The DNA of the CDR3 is TGCGCCAGCAGCTTAAGACCCTTC. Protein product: CASSLRPF.

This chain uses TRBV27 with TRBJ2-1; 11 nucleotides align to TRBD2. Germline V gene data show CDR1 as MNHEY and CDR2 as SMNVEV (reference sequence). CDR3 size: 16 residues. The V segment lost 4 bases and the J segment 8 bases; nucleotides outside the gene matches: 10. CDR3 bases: TGTGCCAGCAGTTCACTCTTAGCGGGAGGGCCTGATGAGCAGTTCTTC. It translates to CASSSLLAGGPDEQFF.

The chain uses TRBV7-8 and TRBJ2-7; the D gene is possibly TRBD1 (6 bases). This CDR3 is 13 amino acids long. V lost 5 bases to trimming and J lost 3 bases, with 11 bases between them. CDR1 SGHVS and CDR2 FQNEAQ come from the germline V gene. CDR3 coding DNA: TGTGCCAGCAGCATCGAACAGGGCTACGAGCAGTACTTC. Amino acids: CASSIEQGYEQYF.

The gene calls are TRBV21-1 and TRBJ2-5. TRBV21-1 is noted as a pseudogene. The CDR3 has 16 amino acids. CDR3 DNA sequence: TGTGCCAGCAGCAAAGAGGGAACACCCTCCCAAGAGACCCAGTACTTC. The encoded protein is CASSKEGTPSQETQYF.

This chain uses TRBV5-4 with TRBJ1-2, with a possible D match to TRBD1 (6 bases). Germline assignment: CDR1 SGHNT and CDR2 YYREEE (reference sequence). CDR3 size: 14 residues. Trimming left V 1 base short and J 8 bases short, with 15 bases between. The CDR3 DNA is TGTGCCAGCAGCTTGTTTTCTGGGGGCGCAGGCTACACCTTC. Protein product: CASSLFSGGAGYTF. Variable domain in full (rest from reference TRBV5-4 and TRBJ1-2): ETGVTQSPTHLIKTRGQQVTLRCSSQSGHNTVSWYQQALGQGPQFIFQYYREEENGRGNFPPRFSGLQFPNYSSELNVNALELDDSALYLCASSLFSGGAGYTFGSGTRLTVV.

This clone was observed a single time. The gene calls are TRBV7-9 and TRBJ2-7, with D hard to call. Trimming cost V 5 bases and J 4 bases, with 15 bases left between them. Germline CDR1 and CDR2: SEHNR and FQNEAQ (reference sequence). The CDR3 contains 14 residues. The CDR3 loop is CASSKTASLYEQYF. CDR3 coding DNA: TGTGCCAGCAGCAAGACGGCCAGTTTGTACGAGCAGTACTTC.

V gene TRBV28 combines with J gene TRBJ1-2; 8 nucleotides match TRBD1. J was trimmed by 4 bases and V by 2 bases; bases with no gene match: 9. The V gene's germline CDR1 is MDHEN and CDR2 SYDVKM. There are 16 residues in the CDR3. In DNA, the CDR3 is TGTGCCAGCAGTTTACGGTTCAGGGGGCGCTCCTATGGCTACACCTTC. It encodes CASSLRFRGRSYGYTF.

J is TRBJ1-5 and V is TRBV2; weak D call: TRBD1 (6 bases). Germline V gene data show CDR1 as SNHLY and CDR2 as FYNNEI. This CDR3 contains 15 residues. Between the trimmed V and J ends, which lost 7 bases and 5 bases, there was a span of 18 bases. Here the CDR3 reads CASNRAPAPDQPQHF. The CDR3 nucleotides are TGTGCCAGCAACAGGGCCCCAGCCCCAGATCAGCCCCAGCATTTT.

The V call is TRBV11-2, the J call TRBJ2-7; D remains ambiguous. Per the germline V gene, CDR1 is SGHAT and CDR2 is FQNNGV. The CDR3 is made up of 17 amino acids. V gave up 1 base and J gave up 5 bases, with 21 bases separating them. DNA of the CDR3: TGTGCCAGCAGCTTAGGCTCCGCTTGGACGCCGCCTCACGAGCAGTACTTC. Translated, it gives CASSLGSAWTPPHEQYF. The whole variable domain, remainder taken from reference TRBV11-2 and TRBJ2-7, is EAGVAQSPRYKIIEKRQSVAFWCNPISGHATLYWYQQILGQGPKLLIQFQNNGVVDDSQLPKDRFSAERLKGVDSTLKIQPAKLEDSAVYLCASSLGSAWTPPHEQYFGPGTRLTVT.

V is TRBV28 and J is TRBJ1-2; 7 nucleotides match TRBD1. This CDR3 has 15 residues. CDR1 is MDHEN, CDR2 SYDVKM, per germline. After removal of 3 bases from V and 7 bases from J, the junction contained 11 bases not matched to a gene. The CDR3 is CASSFNRGLSGGYTF. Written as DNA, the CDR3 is TGTGCCAGCAGTTTCAACAGGGGACTGTCGGGTGGCTACACCTTC.

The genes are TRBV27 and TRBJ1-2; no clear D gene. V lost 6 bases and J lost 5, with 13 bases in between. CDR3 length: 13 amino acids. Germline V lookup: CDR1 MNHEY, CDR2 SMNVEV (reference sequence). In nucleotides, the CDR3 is TGTGCCAGCAGACCGTCTCGGTTGTATGGCTACACCTTC. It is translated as CASRPSRLYGYTF.

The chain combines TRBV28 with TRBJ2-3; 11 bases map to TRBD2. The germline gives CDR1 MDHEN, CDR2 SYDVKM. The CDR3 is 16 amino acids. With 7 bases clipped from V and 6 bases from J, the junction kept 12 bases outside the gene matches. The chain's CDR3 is CASNRMVTSGSDTQYF. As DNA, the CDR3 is TGTGCCAGCAATCGAATGGTCACTAGCGGGAGTGATACGCAGTATTTT.

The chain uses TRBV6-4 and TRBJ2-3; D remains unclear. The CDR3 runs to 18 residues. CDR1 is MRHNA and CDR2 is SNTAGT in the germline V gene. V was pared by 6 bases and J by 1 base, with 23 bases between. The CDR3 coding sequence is TGTGCCAGCAGCCTAAGGAAGGCTGGAGCCGAGGGCACAGATACGCAGTATTTT. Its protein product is CASSLRKAGAEGTDTQYF.

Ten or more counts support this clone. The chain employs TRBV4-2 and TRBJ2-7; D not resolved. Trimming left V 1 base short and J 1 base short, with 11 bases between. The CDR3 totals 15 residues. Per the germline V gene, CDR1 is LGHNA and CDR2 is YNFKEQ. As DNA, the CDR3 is TGTGCCAGCAGCCAAGGCACTACTATATCCTACGAGCAGTACTTC. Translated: CASSQGTTISYEQYF.

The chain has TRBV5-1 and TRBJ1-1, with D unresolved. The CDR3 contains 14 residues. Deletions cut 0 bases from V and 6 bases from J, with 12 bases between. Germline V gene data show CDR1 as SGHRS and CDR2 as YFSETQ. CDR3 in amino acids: CASSLDRIDSEAFF. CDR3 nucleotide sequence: TGCGCCAGCAGCTTGGATAGGATAGATTCTGAAGCTTTCTTT.

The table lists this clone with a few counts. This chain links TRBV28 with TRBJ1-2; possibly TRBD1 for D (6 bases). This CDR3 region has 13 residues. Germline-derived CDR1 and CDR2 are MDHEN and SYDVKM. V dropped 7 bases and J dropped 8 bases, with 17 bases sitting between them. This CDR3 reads CASTEAGESGYTF. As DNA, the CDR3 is TGTGCCAGCACCGAGGCAGGGGAAAGCGGCTACACCTTC.

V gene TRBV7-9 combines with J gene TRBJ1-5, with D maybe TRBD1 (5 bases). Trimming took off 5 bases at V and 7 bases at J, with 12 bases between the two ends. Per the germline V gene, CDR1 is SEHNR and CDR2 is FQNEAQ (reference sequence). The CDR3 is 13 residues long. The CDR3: CASSPRDLQPQHF. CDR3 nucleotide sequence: TGTGCCAGCAGCCCGCGGGACCTACAGCCCCAGCATTTT. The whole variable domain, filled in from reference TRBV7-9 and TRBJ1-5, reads DTGVSQNPRHKITKRGQNVTFRCDPISEHNRLYWYRQTLGQGPEFLTYFQNEAQLEKSRLLSDRFSAERPKGSFSTLEIQRTEQGDSAMYLCASSPRDLQPQHFGDGTRLSIL.

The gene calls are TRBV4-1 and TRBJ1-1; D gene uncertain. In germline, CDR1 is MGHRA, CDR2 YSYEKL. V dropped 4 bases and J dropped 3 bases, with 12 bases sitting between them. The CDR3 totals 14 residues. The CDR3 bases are TGCGCCAGCAGCCCCCGCTGGAGAGACACTGAAGCTTTCTTT. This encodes CASSPRWRDTEAFF.

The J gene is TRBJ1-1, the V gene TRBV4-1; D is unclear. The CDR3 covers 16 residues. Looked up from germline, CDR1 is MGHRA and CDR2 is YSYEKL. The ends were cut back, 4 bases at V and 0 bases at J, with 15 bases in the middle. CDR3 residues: CASSPPSRSVNTEAFF. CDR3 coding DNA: TGCGCCAGCAGCCCGCCGTCACGAAGCGTGAACACTGAAGCTTTCTTT.

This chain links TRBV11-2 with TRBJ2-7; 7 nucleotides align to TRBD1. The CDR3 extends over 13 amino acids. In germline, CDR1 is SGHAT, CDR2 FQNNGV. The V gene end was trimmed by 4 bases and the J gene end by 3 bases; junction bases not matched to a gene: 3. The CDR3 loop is CASSYRGHYEQYF. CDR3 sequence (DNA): TGTGCCAGCAGCTACAGGGGACACTACGAGCAGTACTTC.

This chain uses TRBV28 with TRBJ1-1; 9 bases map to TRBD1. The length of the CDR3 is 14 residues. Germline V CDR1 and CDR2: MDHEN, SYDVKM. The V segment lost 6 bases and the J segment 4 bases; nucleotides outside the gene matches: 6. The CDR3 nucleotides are TGTGCCAGCAGGCGACAGGGGGTAATCACTGAAGCTTTCTTT. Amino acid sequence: CASRRQGVITEAFF.

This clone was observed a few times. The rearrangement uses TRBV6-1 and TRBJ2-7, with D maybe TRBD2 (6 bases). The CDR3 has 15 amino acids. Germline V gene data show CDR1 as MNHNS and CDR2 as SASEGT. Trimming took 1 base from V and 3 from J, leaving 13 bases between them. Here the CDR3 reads CASSEERGLYYEQYF. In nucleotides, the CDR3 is TGTGCCAGCAGTGAAGAGAGGGGACTCTACTACGAGCAGTACTTC.

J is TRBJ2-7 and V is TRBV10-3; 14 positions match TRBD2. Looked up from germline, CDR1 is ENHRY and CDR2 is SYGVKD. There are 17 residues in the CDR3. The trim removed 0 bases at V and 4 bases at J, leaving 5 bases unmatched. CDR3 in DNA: TGTGCCATCAGTGAGTCAAGACTAGCGGGAGGGCTATACGAGCAGTACTTC. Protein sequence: CAISESRLAGGLYEQYF.